This T cell receptor (beta chain) was recovered during a study of control samples from healthy donors and cancer patients. Measured with immunoSEQ multiplex PCR; TCRdb has only the in-frame clones, and not every one. The table lists tens of thousands of clones, less than 90% of them singletons. On this clone: The identical CDR3 is also encoded by other nucleotide sequences in the sample.

The sequenced material came from blood. The TCR sequence derives from a woman between 50 and 59 years old in good health.

The chain's CDR3 is CASSLGSDTQYF. CDR3 sequence (DNA): TGCGCCAGCAGCTTGGGGAGCGATACGCAGTATTTT. The genes are TRBV5-1 and TRBJ2-3; no definite D call. Trimming left V 0 bases short and J 6 bases short, with 5 bases between. This CDR3 spans 12 amino acids. The V gene's germline CDR1 is SGHRS and CDR2 YFSETQ.